Below, one T cell receptor beta chain is given with its context. The sample comes from a study of blood T cell repertoires in COVID-19. Across the whole study: The United States, Italy and Spain were the sources of the acute and convalescent COVID-19 samples.

The trim removed 3 bases at V and 7 bases at J, leaving 7 bases unmatched. CDR3 length: 16 residues. The germline CDR1 and CDR2 sequences are SEHNR and FQNEAQ (reference sequence). Adults between about 18 and 89 years of age took part from 20 to 25 US areas. Participants had their cohort set by participant-reported clinical history. In the source study's methods: Amplification from reference gene primers served as the basis for estimated nucleated cell counts. TCRdb's table, derived via immunoSEQ multiplex PCR, lists solely in-frame clones and lacks some. V and J calls and clone size are those listed in that table; D and trimming were worked out from the DNA. Among under 350,000 clones, 80% to 90% were seen once, and the ten largest hold 4% to 5.5%.

The J gene is TRBJ1-4, the V gene TRBV7-9, with TRBD1 matching 11 bases. The TCR comes from a woman aged 40-49 years with acute COVID-19. The source material was PBMCs or T cells enriched from blood (not recorded which). CDR3 loop: CASSFRTGGQVEKLFF. The CDR3 DNA sequence: TGTGCCAGCAGCTTCCGGACAGGGGGCCAGGTTGAAAAACTGTTTTTT. Drawing the rest from reference TRBV7-9 and TRBJ1-4, the complete variable domain is DTGVSQNPRHKITKRGQNVTFRCDPISEHNRLYWYRQTLGQGPEFLTYFQNEAQLEKSRLLSDRFSAERPKGSFSTLEIQRTEQGDSAMYLCASSFRTGGQVEKLFFGSGTQLSVL.